The 17 T cell receptor beta chains in this list originate from one sample, sequenced in a study of T cell repertoires in cytomegalovirus infection. TCRdb analysed the reads with MiXCR anew, one entry per CDR3 protein. The sample lists 290,000 or so distinct CDR3 sequences, more than 20% occurring once. The sequenced sample was PBMCs. Every receptor here comes from a human donor in good health (CMV status not recorded). Some clones in this sample may be carry-over from other donors' samples.

The CDR3 sequence: CASSLGIAGYYEQYF. The CDR3 DNA reads as TGTGCCAGCAGCCTCGGGATAGCGGGTTACTACGAGCAGTACTTC. The rearrangement links TRBV5-4 to TRBJ2-7, with 7 bases lining up with TRBD2. Germline CDR1 SGHNT, CDR2 YYREEE (reference sequence). The CDR3 runs to 15 residues. Trimming at V came to 4 bases and at J to 3 bases, leaving 10 bases not matched to a gene.

J is TRBJ1-1 and V is TRBV30; 12 bases align to TRBD1. Germline V gives CDR1 GTSNPN, CDR2 SVGIG (reference sequence). The junction had 6 bases not matched to a gene; V was cut back by 1 base and J by 0 bases. The CDR3 is made up of 17 amino acids. DNA of the CDR3: TGTGCCTGGAGTGCCTGGGACAGGGGGCTCTTGAACACTGAAGCTTTCTTT. Its protein product is CAWSAWDRGLLNTEAFF.

Notes on this clonotype: Since a much larger clone is just one base distant, this may be a read error. The J gene is TRBJ2-2, the V gene TRBV7-9; maybe TRBD2 (6 bases). CDR1 SEHNR and CDR2 FQNEAQ come from the germline V gene (reference sequence). This CDR3 comprises 13 residues. The CDR3 DNA reads as TGTGCCAGCAGCTTCAATTATGGCGGGGAGCCGTTTTTT. It encodes CASSFNYGGEPFF.

This clonotype was counted many times. The V gene is TRBV7-9, the J gene TRBJ2-5; D is perhaps TRBD2 (6 bases). The CDR3 loop spans 13 amino acids. The V end lost 7 bases, the J end lost 2 bases, and 11 bases lay between the germline ends. Per the germline V gene, CDR1 is SEHNR and CDR2 is FQNEAQ (reference sequence). CDR3 sequence: CASNLGGQETQYF. The CDR3 coding sequence is TGTGCCAGCAATTTGGGGGGTCAAGAGACCCAGTACTTC.

The sample holds a few counts of this clonotype. The chain employs TRBV24-1 and TRBJ2-2, with D perhaps given as TRBD1 or TRBD2 (5 bases each). Germline CDR1 reads KGHDR; CDR2 reads SFDVKD. The CDR3 extends over 16 amino acids. Trimming pared 4 bases from V and 6 bases from J, leaving 17 bases between. The CDR3 DNA sequence: TGTGCCACCAGTGACTCCGGGACCGTTCCTTCCGGGGAGCTGTTTTTT. Amino acid sequence: CATSDSGTVPSGELFF.

The rearrangement joins TRBV29-1 to TRBJ1-3; D may be TRBD1 (6 bases). CDR3 length: 13 amino acids. V lost 7 bases and J 0 bases, leaving 10 bases between the germline ends. The V gene's germline CDR1 is SQVTM and CDR2 ANQGSEA. CDR3: CSAGTHSGNTIYF. CDR3 nucleotide sequence: TGCAGCGCCGGGACACACTCTGGAAACACCATATATTTT.

In its sample, this clonotype was seen a few times. The genes are TRBV7-9 and TRBJ1-5; no clear D gene. Germline CDR1 reads SEHNR; CDR2 reads FQNEAQ (reference sequence). V lost 8 bases, J lost 0 bases, and 8 bases lay in between. The CDR3 has 13 residues. CDR3 nucleotide sequence: TGTGCCAGCCGCCTCGGTAGCAATCAGCCCCAGCATTTT. It is translated as CASRLGSNQPQHF.

There are a few counts of this clonotype. The chain combines TRBV11-3 with TRBJ2-2; TRBD1 matches 8 bases. Germline V gene sequence: CDR1 SGHNT, CDR2 YENEEA. Trimming cost V 3 bases and J 6 bases; bases outside gene matches: 0. CDR3 length: 13 residues. The CDR3 region has the DNA TGTGCCAGCAGCTTGGACAGGGCCGGGGAGCTGTTTTTT. It translates to CASSLDRAGELFF.

This clonotype was counted only a few times. This chain uses TRBV7-9 with TRBJ2-3; a weak D match, TRBD1 (5 bases). The CDR3 runs 11 residues. The V end was cut by 11 bases, the J end by 5 bases, with 11 bases between. Germline V gene lookup returns CDR1 SEHNR and CDR2 FQNEAQ (reference sequence). In DNA, the CDR3 is TGTGCCGCCCAGGGTGAAGATACGCAGTATTTT. Translated, it gives CAAQGEDTQYF. Together with reference TRBV7-9 and TRBJ2-3, the CDR3 gives the full variable domain: DTGVSQNPRHKITKRGQNVTFRCDPISEHNRLYWYRQTLGQGPEFLTYFQNEAQLEKSRLLSDRFSAERPKGSFSTLEIQRTEQGDSAMYLCAAQGEDTQYFGPGTRLTVL.

The V gene is TRBV4-1, the J gene TRBJ2-1; 10 bases map to TRBD2. In germline, CDR1 is MGHRA, CDR2 YSYEKL. The V and J ends lost 4 bases and 0 bases, in that order; junction bases with no gene match: 9. The CDR3 totals 18 residues. The CDR3 DNA reads as TGCGCCAGCAGCCCGCCGGGTAGCGGGGGGAGCTCCTACAATGAGCAGTTCTTC. Its protein product is CASSPPGSGGSSYNEQFF.

This rearrangement joins TRBV2 to TRBJ1-3; D remains unclear. Germline CDR1 SNHLY, CDR2 FYNNEI. Trimming removed 6 bases at V and 0 bases at J, with 9 bases between. This CDR3 region has 14 residues. This CDR3 is CASSGPYSGNTIYF. Written as DNA, the CDR3 is TGTGCCAGCAGCGGACCGTACTCTGGAAACACCATATATTTT. Combining the CDR3 with reference TRBV2 and TRBJ1-3 gives the whole variable domain EPEVTQTPSHQVTQMGQEVILRCVPISNHLYFYWYRQILGQKVEFLVSFYNNEISEKSEIFDDQFSVERPDGSNFTLKIRSTKLEDSAMYFCASSGPYSGNTIYFGEGSWLTVV.

This clonotype was observed a handful of times. The chain uses TRBV29-1 and TRBJ1-2; no clear D. The CDR3 runs to 9 residues. The V end lost 3 bases, the J end lost 13 bases, and 9 bases lay between the germline ends. Germline V gives CDR1 SQVTM, CDR2 ANQGSEA. The CDR3 loop reads CSVDRAATF. In nucleotides, the CDR3 is TGCAGCGTTGATCGGGCGGCCACCTTC. The full variable domain, with the rest looked up from reference TRBV29-1 and TRBJ1-2, is SAVISQKPSRDICQRGTSLTIQCQVDSQVTMMFWYRQQPGQSLTLIATANQGSEATYESGFVIDKFPISRPNLTFSTLTVSNMSPEDSSIYLCSVDRAATFGSGTRLTVV.

The chain employs TRBV4-1 and TRBJ2-1; maybe TRBD2 (5 bases). Trimming took 0 bases from V and 6 from J, leaving 9 bases between them. Per germline, CDR1 MGHRA and CDR2 YSYEKL. This CDR3 has 14 amino acids. The CDR3 loop is CASSQDWLANEQFF. The DNA for the CDR3 is TGCGCCAGCAGCCAAGATTGGCTAGCCAATGAGCAGTTCTTC.

This rearrangement joins TRBV10-3 to TRBJ2-6; 7 nucleotides align to TRBD1. The germline CDR1 and CDR2 sequences are ENHRY and SYGVKD. The ends lost 4 bases at V and 0 bases at J; junction bases unmatched: 9. CDR3 length: 18 residues. The CDR3 loop reads CAISGLGGPSSGANVLTF. The CDR3 DNA is TGTGCCATCAGTGGTTTAGGGGGCCCGAGCTCTGGGGCCAACGTCCTGACTTTC.

As DNA, the CDR3 is TGTGCCACCAGCAGGAAACCGGGACTCAAAGACATAACTAGCACAGATACGCAGTATTTT. Translating gives CATSRKPGLKDITSTDTQYF. The V call is TRBV15, the J call TRBJ2-3; D may be TRBD2 (6 bases). Germline V gene data show CDR1 as LNHNV and CDR2 as YYDKDF (reference sequence). The CDR3 runs 20 residues. Trimming pared 3 bases from V and 0 bases from J, leaving 25 bases between.

This sequence joins TRBV28 and TRBJ2-3, with 7 bases matching TRBD2. CDR1 and CDR2 (germline): MDHEN, SYDVKM. The V and J ends lost 8 bases and 2 bases, in that order; junction bases with no gene match: 10. The CDR3 covers 15 residues. In DNA, the CDR3 is TGTGCCAGCCCGCCCGGACTAGGGAACACAGATACGCAGTATTTT. Residues: CASPPGLGNTDTQYF.

The chain has TRBV20-1 and TRBJ2-6; D could derive from TRBD1 or TRBD2 (6 bases each). This CDR3 has 15 residues. V was pared by 0 bases and J by 2 bases, with 8 bases between. Germline V lookup: CDR1 DFQATT, CDR2 SNEGSKA (reference sequence). This CDR3 reads CSAREGGTGANVLTF. The CDR3, as DNA: TGCAGTGCTAGAGAAGGGGGGACTGGGGCCAACGTCCTGACTTTC.